This is a list of T cell receptor beta chains from one sample in a study of blood T cell repertoires in COVID-19. Repertoires were generated with immunoSEQ multiplex PCR, while TCRdb's copy carries only in-frame clones and drops some. Counted here are tens of thousands of clones, around 81% occurring once; the ten biggest clones make up 4.5%. Sequenced material: peripheral blood. The receptors stem from a woman aged 60-75 years with acute or convalescent COVID-19. CDR3s include the opening cysteine and the closing phenylalanine or tryptophan. D genes are given only for firm matches. Part of the rows lack a size; the others show once, few, many or a class for expanded clones.

TRBV6-4	.	TRBD2	TRBJ2-3	CASSETSGGADTQYF	TGTGCCAGCAGTGAAACTAGCGGGGGGGCAGATACGCAGTATTTT
TRBV6-1	.	TRBD1	TRBJ1-3	CASSDRQGLGGNTIYF	TGTGCCAGCAGTGACCGACAGGGTCTGGGTGGAAACACCATATATTTT
TRBV15	.	.	TRBJ1-2	CATSRGGSGEYYGYTF	TGTGCCACCAGCAGGGGGGGGTCAGGCGAGTACTATGGCTACACCTTC
TRBV4-2	.	.	TRBJ2-7	CASSQDRVPEQYF	TGTGCCAGCAGCCAAGACAGGGTACCCGAGCAGTACTTC
TRBV7-7	.	.	TRBJ2-5	CASSLQSPSETQYF	TGTGCCAGCAGCCTACAGTCCCCCTCCGAGACCCAGTACTTC
TRBV9	.	.	TRBJ1-4	CASSVGGHGEKLFF	TGTGCCAGCAGCGTAGGGGGCCACGGTGAAAAACTGTTTTTT
TRBV5-1	.	TRBD2	TRBJ2-1	CASSKGLDYNEQFF	TGCGCCAGCAGCAAGGGACTAGATTACAATGAGCAGTTCTTC
TRBV6-5	.	.	TRBJ1-1	CASSPRGWTEAFF	TGTGCCAGCAGTCCCAGGGGTTGGACTGAAGCTTTCTTT
TRBV6-1	.	.	TRBJ1-6	CASSEGSAPLHF	TGTGCCAGCAGTGAAGGGTCGGCACCCCTCCACTTT
TRBV28	.	TRBD1	TRBJ1-2	CASSRQGEDGYTF	TGTGCCAGCAGCCGACAGGGGGAGGATGGCTACACCTTC
TRBV5-8	.	.	TRBJ2-3	CASGAGALTDTQYF	TGTGCCAGCGGGGCGGGGGCTCTCACAGATACGCAGTATTTT
TRBV7-2	.	.	TRBJ2-2	CASSLEGYTGELFF	TGTGCCAGCAGCTTAGAGGGGTACACCGGGGAGCTGTTTTTT
TRBV5-4	.	TRBD2	TRBJ2-1	CASSPSGGALNEQFF	TGTGCCAGCAGCCCGAGCGGGGGGGCCCTCAATGAGCAGTTCTTC
TRBV6-5	.	TRBD1	TRBJ2-3	CASSWDRGTDTQYF	TGTGCCAGCAGTTGGGACAGGGGCACAGATACGCAGTATTTT
TRBV18	.	TRBD1	TRBJ1-6	CASSPAGQGGTYNSPLHF	TGTGCCAGCTCACCGGCGGGACAGGGGGGTACCTATAATTCACCCCTCCACTTT
TRBV5-1	.	.	TRBJ1-2	CASSLSAGDVSYGYTF	TGCGCCAGCAGCTTGTCGGCAGGGGACGTTAGCTATGGCTACACCTTC
TRBV7-9	.	.	TRBJ1-5	CASSLSGRHQPQHF	TGTGCCAGCAGCCTGTCAGGGAGGCATCAGCCCCAGCATTTT
TRBV3-1/TRBV3-2	.	TRBD1	TRBJ2-5	CASSRDRGRETQYF	TGTGCCAGCAGCCGGGACAGGGGTCGGGAGACCCAGTACTTC
TRBV2	few	.	TRBJ1-2	CASTGQLEYGYTF	TGTGCCAGCACCGGACAGCTTGAGTATGGCTACACCTTC
TRBV7-3	.	TRBD1	TRBJ2-3	CASSSRQGLADTQYF	TGTGCCAGCAGCTCACGACAGGGGCTCGCAGATACGCAGTATTTT
TRBV24-1	.	TRBD1	TRBJ1-1	CATSGTGVTEAFF	TGTGCCACCAGTGGTACAGGGGTCACTGAAGCTTTCTTT
TRBV3-1/TRBV3-2	.	.	TRBJ1-1	CASSYTGMNTEAFF	TGTGCCAGCAGTTATACAGGGATGAACACTGAAGCTTTCTTT
TRBV4-2	once	.	TRBJ2-7	CASSLSTENEQYF	TGTGCCAGCAGCCTCTCGACAGAAAACGAGCAGTACTTC
TRBV6-1	.	.	TRBJ2-5	CASSDVAETQYF	TGTGCCAGCAGTGACGTAGCGGAGACCCAGTACTTC
TRBV19	.	TRBD1	TRBJ1-5	CASVQGNQPQHF	TGTGCCAGTGTACAGGGGAATCAGCCCCAGCATTTT
TRBV7-9	.	.	TRBJ1-4	CASSSDPDRINEKLFF	TGTGCCAGCAGCTCGGACCCTGACAGGATTAATGAAAAACTGTTTTTT
TRBV2	.	TRBD1	TRBJ1-2	CASRNRGEGGYTF	TGTGCCAGCAGGAACAGGGGGGAGGGAGGCTACACCTTC
TRBV21-1	few	.	TRBJ2-3	CASSKLTGSREEFSSTDTQYF	TGTGCCAGCAGCAAATTAACCGGGAGTAGGGAAGAGTTTTCTAGCACAGATACGCAGTATTTT
TRBV15	.	.	TRBJ2-5	CATSRYDNEETQYF	TGTGCCACCAGCAGATACGACAATGAAGAGACCCAGTACTTC
TRBV6-5	.	.	TRBJ1-4	CASSYRAPGDKLFF	TGTGCCAGCAGTTACCGGGCCCCAGGGGACAAACTGTTTTTT
TRBV10-3	.	TRBD1	TRBJ1-1	CAISESQGVIGTEAFF	TGTGCCATCAGTGAGTCCCAGGGGGTAATCGGCACTGAAGCTTTCTTT
TRBV5-4	.	.	TRBJ2-4	CASSLPGAKNIQYF	TGTGCCAGCAGCTTGCCAGGGGCCAAAAACATTCAGTACTTC
TRBV24-1	.	TRBD2	TRBJ2-7	CATSDPGTRAYEQYF	TGTGCCACCAGTGACCCGGGGACTAGAGCCTACGAGCAGTACTTC